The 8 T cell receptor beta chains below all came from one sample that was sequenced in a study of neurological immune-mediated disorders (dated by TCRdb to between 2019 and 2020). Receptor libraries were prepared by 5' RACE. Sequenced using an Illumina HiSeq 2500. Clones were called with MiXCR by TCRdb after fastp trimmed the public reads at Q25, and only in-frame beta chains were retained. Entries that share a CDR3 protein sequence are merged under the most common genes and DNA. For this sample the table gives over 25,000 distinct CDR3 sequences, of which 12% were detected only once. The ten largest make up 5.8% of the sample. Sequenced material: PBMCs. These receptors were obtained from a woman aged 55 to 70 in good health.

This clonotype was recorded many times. DNA of the CDR3: TGCGCCAGCAGCCCCCACGGGGTTGAAGATACGCAGTATTTT. Translated: CASSPHGVEDTQYF. This rearrangement joins TRBV5-1 to TRBJ2-3; possible D gene TRBD2, 5 bases. The germline V gene encodes CDR1 SGHRS and CDR2 YFSETQ. The CDR3 runs to 14 residues. V was pared by 4 bases and J by 5 bases, with 14 bases between.

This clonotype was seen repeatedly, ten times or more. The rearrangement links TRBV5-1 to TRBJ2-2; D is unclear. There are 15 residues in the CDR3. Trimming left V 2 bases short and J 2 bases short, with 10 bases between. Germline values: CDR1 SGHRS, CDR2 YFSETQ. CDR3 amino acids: CASSLTEFNTGELFF. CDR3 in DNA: TGCGCCAGCAGCTTAACAGAATTCAACACCGGGGAGCTGTTTTTT.

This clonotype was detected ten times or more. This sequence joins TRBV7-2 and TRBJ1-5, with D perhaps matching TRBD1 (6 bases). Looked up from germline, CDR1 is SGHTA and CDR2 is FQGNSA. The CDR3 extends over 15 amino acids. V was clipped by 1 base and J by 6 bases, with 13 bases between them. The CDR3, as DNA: TGTGCCAGCAGCTTAGACTGGGGGCCGGCTCAGCCCCAGCATTTT. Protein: CASSLDWGPAQPQHF.

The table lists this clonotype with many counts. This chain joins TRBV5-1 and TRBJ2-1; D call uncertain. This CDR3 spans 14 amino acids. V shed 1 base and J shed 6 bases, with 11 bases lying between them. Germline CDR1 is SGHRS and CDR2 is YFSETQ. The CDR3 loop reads CASSLTDKRNEQFF. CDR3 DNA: TGCGCCAGCAGCTTGACGGATAAGCGCAATGAGCAGTTCTTC.

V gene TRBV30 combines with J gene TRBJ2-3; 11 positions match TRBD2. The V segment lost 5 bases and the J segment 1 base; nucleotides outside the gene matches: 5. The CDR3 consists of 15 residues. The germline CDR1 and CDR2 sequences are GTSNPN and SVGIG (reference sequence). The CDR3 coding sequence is TGTGCCTGGGGTTGGGGACTAGCGGGCACAGATACGCAGTATTTT. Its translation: CAWGWGLAGTDTQYF.

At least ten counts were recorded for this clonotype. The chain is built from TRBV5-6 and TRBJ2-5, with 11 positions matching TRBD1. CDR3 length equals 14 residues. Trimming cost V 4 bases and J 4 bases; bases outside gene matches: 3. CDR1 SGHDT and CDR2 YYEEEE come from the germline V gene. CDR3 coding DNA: TGTGCCAGCAGCCCGGACAGGGGGCGAGAGACCCAGTACTTC. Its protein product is CASSPDRGRETQYF.

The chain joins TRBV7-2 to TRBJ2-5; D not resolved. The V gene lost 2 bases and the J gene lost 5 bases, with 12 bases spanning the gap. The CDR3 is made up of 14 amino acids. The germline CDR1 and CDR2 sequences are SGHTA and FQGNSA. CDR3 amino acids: CASSLFTGWETQYF. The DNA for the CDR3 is TGTGCCAGCAGCTTATTTACCGGGTGGGAGACCCAGTACTTC. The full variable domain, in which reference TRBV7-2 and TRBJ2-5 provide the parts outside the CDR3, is GAGVSQSPSNKVTEKGKDVELRCDPISGHTALYWYRQSLGQGLEFLIYFQGNSAPDKSGLPSDRFSAERTGGSVSTLTIQRTQQEDSAVYLCASSLFTGWETQYFGPGTRLLVL.

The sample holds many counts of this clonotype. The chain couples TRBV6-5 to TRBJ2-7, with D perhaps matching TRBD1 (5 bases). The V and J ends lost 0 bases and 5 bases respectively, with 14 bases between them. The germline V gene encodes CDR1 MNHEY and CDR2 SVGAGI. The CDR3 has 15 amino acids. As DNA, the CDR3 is TGTGCCAGCAGTTACTCCCGCAGGGTACTCAACGAGCAGTACTTC. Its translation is CASSYSRRVLNEQYF.